This record concerns one T cell receptor (beta chain) sequence. This clonotype was counted ten times or more. The antigen it recognizes is unknown. One base away there is no much larger clone; base qualities are not given. Libraries of naive CD8 T cells were built from approximately 22,000 to 940,000 sorted cells, with 10%, 30% or 50% of the purified RNA used. Naive CD8 T cells, defined as CD8+CD4-CCR7+CD45RA+, were FACS-sorted into RLT Plus buffer on a BD FACSAria II. Roughly ten TCR copies' worth of Jurkat RNA were spiked into 20,000-1,000,000 naive CD8 T cell samples to test detection sensitivity. Enrichment of CD8 T cells was done with RosetteSep CD8+ T Cell Enrichment Cocktail plus Ficoll-Paque, and ACK red cell lysis came afterward. This sample stems from a study of molecular identifiers for immune sequencing clone quantification (dated by TCRdb to between 2017 and 2018). For context, the study as a whole: For a replicate experiment, the RNA from either 20,000 or 100,000 naive CD8 T cells was divided into five aliquots, and four of those aliquots went on to sequencing. This methods study used CD8 T cells to benchmark TCR RNA copy counting and molecular-identifier clustering-based TCR repertoire sequencing (MIDCIRS). Study-level results and caveats: When barcode sub-clustering was omitted, TCR diversity was inflated by chimeric consensus sequences, with chimeras reaching as high as 47%. Spiked-in Jurkat TCR RNA equivalent to a single cell was reported to be detectable even among approximately 1 million naive CD8 T cells. Highly expanded clone sizes could be underestimated if identical TCR molecules share a barcode. In CMV-specific effector cells, clones with more than 20 RNA copies accounted for over 97% of molecules, whereas in naive cells such clones accounted for under 1%. Naive libraries contained spiked-in Jurkat TCR RNA (around eleven copies' worth), which is not part of the donor repertoire. Modeling estimated roughly 3.2 recovered TCR RNA copies per cell, compared with about 9.8 by digital PCR, which implies 25% to 30% capture efficiency.

The germline V gene supplies CDR1 LGHNA and CDR2 YSLEER. V and J are truncated by 4 bases and 3 bases respectively, leaving an intervening sequence of 15 bases. The CDR3 goes from the cysteine to the phenylalanine over 15 residues. The kept DNA is CDR3 alone, 45 bases in frame from the first base. Library preparation was by PCR. Sequencing instrument: Illumina HiSeq 4000. Bulk TCR libraries were generated as previously described, with the TCR primers listed in Table S5 used. The Qiagen AllPrep DNA/RNA kit was used to purify total RNA. Before any analysis, reads coming from multiple sequencing runs of the same library were combined into one pool. As for the original processing: Reads were retained only if their TCR constant sequence matched exactly, and those retained reads were trimmed to 150 nt and grouped according to their 12-nt molecular barcodes. Within each barcode group, reads were sub-clustered at a 15% Levenshtein threshold, and quality-weighted consensus sequences were built per RNA molecule. Non-functional sequences were filtered out, along with any lower-count sequence sitting one edit away from another sequence. Based on a fit of two negative binomial distributions, barcode sub-clusters having less than 20% of the maximum read count were discarded. TCRdb passed the public sequencing reads through fastp at Q25 and MiXCR, retaining productive beta sequences. A single entry per CDR3 protein holds the most common genes and DNA from its merged rows. The V and J calls shown here were made by TCRdb, not taken from the authors' results. Counted in this sample were about 640,000 distinct CDR3 sequences; around 20% of them appeared once. Roughly 0.85% of the sample is held by the ten biggest clonotypes.

The receptor chain draws on TRBV4-3 and TRBJ2-5; perhaps TRBD2 is the D gene, with 6 bases matching. The sample consisted of naive CD8+ T cells from blood, with Jurkat cell RNA spiked in. Interpreted using the paper, the cell subset or site label stands for: FACS-sorted CD8+CD4-CCR7+CD45RA+ naive T cells. The receptor was isolated from a human donor in good health. Some libraries in this study had Jurkat cell RNA spiked in. The DNA is TGCGCCAGCAGCCCCCGGGACTTAAAAGAAGAGACCCAGTACTTC. It specifies CASSPRDLKEETQYF.